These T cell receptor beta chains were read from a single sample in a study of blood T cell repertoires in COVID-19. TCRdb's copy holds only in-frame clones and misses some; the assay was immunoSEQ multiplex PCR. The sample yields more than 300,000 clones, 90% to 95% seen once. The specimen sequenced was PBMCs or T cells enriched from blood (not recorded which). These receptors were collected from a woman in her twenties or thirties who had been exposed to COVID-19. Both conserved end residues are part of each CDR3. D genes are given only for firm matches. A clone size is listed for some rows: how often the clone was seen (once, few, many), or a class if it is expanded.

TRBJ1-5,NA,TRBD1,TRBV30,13,TGTGCCTGGGTAGACAGGGGAGGTCAGCCCCAGCATTTT,CAWVDRGGQPQHF
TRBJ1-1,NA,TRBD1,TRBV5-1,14,TGCGCCAGCAGCGAGGGACAGGGGGAATCTGAAGCTTTCTTT,CASSEGQGESEAFF
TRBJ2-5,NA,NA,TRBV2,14,TGTGCCAGCAGTGGGTCCAGGCAGACAGAGACCCAGTACTTC,CASSGSRQTETQYF
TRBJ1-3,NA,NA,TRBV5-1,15,TGCGCCAGCAGCACCGATGGAGCGCCTGGAAACACCATATATTTT,CASSTDGAPGNTIYF
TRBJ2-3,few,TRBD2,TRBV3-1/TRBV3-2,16,TGTGCCAGCAGCCAAGATTATGGCGGGGGACCAGATACGCAGTATTTT,CASSQDYGGGPDTQYF
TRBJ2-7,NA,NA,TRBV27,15,TGTGCCAGCAGTTTAAACGAGGGGGGGACCTACGAGCAGTACTTC,CASSLNEGGTYEQYF
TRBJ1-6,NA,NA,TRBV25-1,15,TGTGCCAGCAGCCAATCAGGGGACTATAATTCACCCCTCCACTTT,CASSQSGDYNSPLHF
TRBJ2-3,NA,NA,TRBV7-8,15,TGTGCCAGCAGCTTCCGGGGCGGGGGCACAGATACGCAGTATTTT,CASSFRGGGTDTQYF
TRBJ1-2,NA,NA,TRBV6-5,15,TGTGCCAGCAGTTACTCGGGAGGGTCGTGGGAGGGCTACACCTTC,CASSYSGGSWEGYTF
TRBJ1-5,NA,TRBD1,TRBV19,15,TGTGCCAGTAGTATTTGGGACAGAGAGAATCAGCCCCAGCATTTT,CASSIWDRENQPQHF
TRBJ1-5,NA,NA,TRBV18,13,TGTGCCAGCTCACCGTCGGGCAATCAGCCCCAGCATTTT,CASSPSGNQPQHF
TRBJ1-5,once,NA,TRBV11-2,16,TGTGCCAGCAGCTCCCAGCGGGGGCCAAGCAATCAGCCCCAGCATTTT,CASSSQRGPSNQPQHF
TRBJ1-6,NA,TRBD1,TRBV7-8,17,TGTGCCAGCAGCACGCGGAGGGACAGGGGGCTAAATTCACCCCTCCACTTT,CASSTRRDRGLNSPLHF
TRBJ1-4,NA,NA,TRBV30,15,TGTGCCTGGAGTACTCGGGGGGGCGCTTGGGAAAAACTGTTTTTT,CAWSTRGGAWEKLFF
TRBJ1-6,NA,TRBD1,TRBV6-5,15,TGTGCCACCCTAATCGGGGGACAGGGGAATTCACCCCTCCACTTT,CATLIGGQGNSPLHF
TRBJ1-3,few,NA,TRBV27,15,TGTGCCAGCAGTTTATCTGGGGGGGCTGGAAACACCATATATTTT,CASSLSGGAGNTIYF
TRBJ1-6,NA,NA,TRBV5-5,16,TGTGCCAGCAGCGTGCGGGGAAGCTCCTATAATTCACCCCTCCACTTT,CASSVRGSSYNSPLHF
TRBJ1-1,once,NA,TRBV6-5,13,TGTGCCAGCAGTTACCACTATAACACTGAAGCTTTCTTT,CASSYHYNTEAFF
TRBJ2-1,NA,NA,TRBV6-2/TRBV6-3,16,TGTGCCAGCAGTTACGTCGGGCGGGGACTCTACAATGAGCAGTTCTTC,CASSYVGRGLYNEQFF
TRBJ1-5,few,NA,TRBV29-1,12,TGCAGCGTCACAGATAGCAATCAGCCCCAGCATTTT,CSVTDSNQPQHF
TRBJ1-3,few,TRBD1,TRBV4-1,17,TGCGCCAGCAGCCAAGTTGTTACGGGGACAGGGGAAAACACCATATATTTT,CASSQVVTGTGENTIYF
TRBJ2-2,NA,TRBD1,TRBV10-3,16,TGTGCCATCAGTGTTGGGACAGGGTTGGACACCGGGGAGCTGTTTTTT,CAISVGTGLDTGELFF
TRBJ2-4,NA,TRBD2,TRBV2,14,TGTGCCAGCGGGGGGGGGAGTTCCAAAAACATTCAGTACTTC,CASGGGSSKNIQYF
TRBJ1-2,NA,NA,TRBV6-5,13,TGTGCCAGCAGCCCCCGAGGCGGGGATGGCTACACCTTC,CASSPRGGDGYTF
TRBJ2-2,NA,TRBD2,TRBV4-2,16,TGTGCCAGCAGCCAAGTCGCGGGGGGGCAAACCGGGGAGCTGTTTTTT,CASSQVAGGQTGELFF
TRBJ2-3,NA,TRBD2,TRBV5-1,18,TGCGCCAGCAGCCAGCATGGACTAGCGGGGGGGGCCACAGATACGCAGTATTTT,CASSQHGLAGGATDTQYF
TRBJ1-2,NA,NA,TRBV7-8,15,TGTGCCAGCAGCTTTGGGACATTCCGGGACTATGGCTACACCTTC,CASSFGTFRDYGYTF
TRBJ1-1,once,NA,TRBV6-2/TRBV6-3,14,TGTGCCAGCAGTTACTCTCTCATGCGGACTGAAGCTTTCTTT,CASSYSLMRTEAFF
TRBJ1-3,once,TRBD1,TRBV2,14,TGTGCCAGCAGCACAGGGGGAACTGGAAACACCATATATTTT,CASSTGGTGNTIYF
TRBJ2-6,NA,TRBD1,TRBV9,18,TGTGCCAGCAGCGTGTCCGTTGGTGACAGGGCTGGGGCCAACGTCCTGACTTTC,CASSVSVGDRAGANVLTF
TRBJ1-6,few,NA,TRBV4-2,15,TGTGCCAGCAGCCAAGAACAGGGTGGTTCTTCACCCCTCCACTTT,CASSQEQGGSSPLHF
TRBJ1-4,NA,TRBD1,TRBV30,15,TGTGCCTGGAGTGAGGGGACAGGGGCTAATGAAAAACTGTTTTTT,CAWSEGTGANEKLFF
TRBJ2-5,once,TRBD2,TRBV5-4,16,TGTGCCAGCAGCGCTAGGCGGGGGTTCTACCAAGAGACCCAGTACTTC,CASSARRGFYQETQYF
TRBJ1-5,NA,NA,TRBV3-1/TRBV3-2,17,TGTGCCAGCAGCCCAAAGGCGATGATAGGGGGCAATCAGCCCCAGCATTTT,CASSPKAMIGGNQPQHF
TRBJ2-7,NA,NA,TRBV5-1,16,TGCGCCAGCAGCTTTGTAGGGGCAGGGTCTTCCTACGAGCAGTACTTC,CASSFVGAGSSYEQYF
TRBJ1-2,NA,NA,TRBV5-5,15,TGTGCCAGCAGCCCTAGACAGGTAACTAACTATGGCTACACCTTC,CASSPRQVTNYGYTF
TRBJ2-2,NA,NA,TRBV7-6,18,TGTGCCAGCAGCTCCTGGAACCGAGGGGGGGGTCCCAAGTTCGAGCTGTTTTTT,CASSSWNRGGGPKFELFF
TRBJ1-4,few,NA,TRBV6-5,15,TGTGCCATCCGCCCCGGGGGAACGACTAATGAAAAACTGTTTTTT,CAIRPGGTTNEKLFF
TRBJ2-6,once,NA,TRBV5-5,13,TGTGCCAGCAGCTTAGCCCGGGCCAACGTCCTGACTTTC,CASSLARANVLTF
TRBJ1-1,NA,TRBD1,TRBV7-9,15,TGTGCCAGCAGCCCAAGGGGGGGACAGGACACTGAAGCTTTCTTT,CASSPRGGQDTEAFF
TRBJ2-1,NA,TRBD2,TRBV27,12,TGTGCCAGCCTCGGGGGAGGGAATGAGCAGTTCTTC,CASLGGGNEQFF
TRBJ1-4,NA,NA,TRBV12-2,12,TGTGCAAGGGGCCCCAATCCCACGGGGCTGTTTTTT,CARGPNPTGLFF